This T cell receptor beta chain was sequenced in a study of early T cells in non-severe SARS-CoV-2 infection. Study in general: The study sequenced bulk RNA from unsorted whole blood, with chains unpaired.

Molecules of cDNA were individually given unique molecular identifiers that were attached to them. TCRdb itself ran the 5' RACE reads through MiXCR, one entry per CDR3 protein. The sample lists around 25,000 distinct CDR3 sequences; approximately 3.9% were seen once. The V gene's germline CDR1 is SGHRS and CDR2 YFSETQ. This CDR3 comprises 13 residues. As to this clonotype: The antigen is undetermined. A much larger clone lies one base from this, so it may be a read error.

Findings and caveats of the study: The VDJdb matching leaned toward anti-spike CD8 responses and overlooked private and CD4 specificities.

The sequence derives from an adult who was a healthcare worker with PCR-confirmed SARS-CoV-2 infection or an uninfected control (not recorded which). Source material: whole blood. The rearrangement links TRBV5-1 to TRBJ1-2; D remains unclear. DNA for the CDR3: TGCGCCAGCAGCTTGGGGGCGGCCTATGGCTACTCCTTC. Its translation: CASSLGAAYGYSF. The full variable domain, rest sourced from reference TRBV5-1 and TRBJ1-2, is KAGVTQTPRYLIKTRGQQVTLSCSPISGHRSVSWYQQTPGQGLQFLFEYFSETQRNKGNFPGRFSGRQFSNSRSEMNVSTLELGDSALYLCASSLGAAYGYSFGSGTRLTVV.